The clone carrying this T cell receptor (beta chain) has just a few counts. V dropped 5 bases and J dropped 1; count of bases not matched to a gene: 4. The CDR3 covers 15 residues. Germline-derived CDR1 and CDR2 are ENHRY and SYGVKD. Researchers made TCR beta libraries by using iRepertoire HTBI primers and running Arm-PCR on CDR3 regions. Original handling: The study identified roughly 59 TRBV and 13 to 15 TRBJ segments across samples. TCRdb called the multiplex PCR reads again in MiXCR, with one record for every CDR3 protein. TCRdb assigned the V and J calls; the authors' analysis was not used. This table has over 450,000 distinct CDR3 sequences, approximately 12% appearing once. The data are from a study of regulatory T cells in long-lasting Graves disease. Study as a whole: The study enrolled newly diagnosed Graves' patients on antithyroid drugs under 3 months.

Documented time point: newly diagnosed GD, antithyroid drugs for less than 3 months. Extracted RNA from PBMCs served as the source of the TCR library. The authors diagnosed Graves' disease using American Thyroid Association guidelines. A further study also used this sample, focusing on T cells in Graves' hyperthyroidism and ophthalmopathy.

The gene calls are TRBV10-3 and TRBJ2-7; the match to TRBD1 covers 11 bases. Source: peripheral blood mononuclear cells (PBMCs), taken at new diagnosis, from a patient treated with antithyroid drugs. This receptor was taken from a woman in her twenties or thirties with Graves disease. DNA of the CDR3: TGTGCCATCAGTAAGGGACAGGGGGGGTCCTACGAGCAGTACTTC. It codes for CAISKGQGGSYEQYF.